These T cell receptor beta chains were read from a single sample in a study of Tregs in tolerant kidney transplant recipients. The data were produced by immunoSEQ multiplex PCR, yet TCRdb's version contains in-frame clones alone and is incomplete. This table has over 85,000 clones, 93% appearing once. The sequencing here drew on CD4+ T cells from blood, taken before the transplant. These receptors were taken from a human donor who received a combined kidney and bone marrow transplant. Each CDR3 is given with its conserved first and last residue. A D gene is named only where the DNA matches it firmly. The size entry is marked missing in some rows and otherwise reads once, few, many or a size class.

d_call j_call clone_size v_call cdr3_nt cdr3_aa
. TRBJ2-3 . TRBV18 TGTGCCAGCTCACCGCGGACTGCAGATACGCAGTATTTT CASSPRTADTQYF
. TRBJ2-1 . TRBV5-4 TGTGCCAGCAGCTTGGCTCCTCCCTCCGATGAGCAGTTCTTC CASSLAPPSDEQFF
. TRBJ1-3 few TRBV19 TGTGCCACCAAACAGGTCTCTGGAAACACCATATATTTT CATKQVSGNTIYF
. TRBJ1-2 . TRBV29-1 TGCAGCGTCGCGGCTGAGAATGGCGGCTACACCTTC CSVAAENGGYTF
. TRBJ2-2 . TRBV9 TGTGCCAGCAGCGTAGGTACGGGAGAGACCGGGGAGCTGTTTTTT CASSVGTGETGELFF
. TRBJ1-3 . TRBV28 TGTGCCAGCAGTTTAATGGCAGGGGCCGGAAACACCATATATTTT CASSLMAGAGNTIYF
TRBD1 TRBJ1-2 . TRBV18 TGTGCCAGCGCCGGGACAGCTACTAACTATGGCTACACCTTC CASAGTATNYGYTF
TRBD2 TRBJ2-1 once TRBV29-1 TGCAGCTCCGAGCGGGGGACCTACAATGAGCAGTTCTTC CSSERGTYNEQFF
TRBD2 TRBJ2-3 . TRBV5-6 TGTGCCAGCAGCTTGGTCGTCGGACTAGCGACCCGCACAGATACGCAGTATTTT CASSLVVGLATRTDTQYF
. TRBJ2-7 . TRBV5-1 TGCGCCAGCAGCTTGGTGGCAGGGAAGAACGAGCAGTACTTC CASSLVAGKNEQYF
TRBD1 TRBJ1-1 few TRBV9 TGTGCCAGCTCCTCCAGGGGGACTGAAGCTTTCTTT CASSSRGTEAFF
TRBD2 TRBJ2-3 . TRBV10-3 TGTGCCCTGCGCGGGGGGCCGGGGGAGGATACGCAGTATTTT CALRGGPGEDTQYF
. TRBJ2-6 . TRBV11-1 TGTGCCAGCAGACCCAGGGGTTCTGGGGCCAACGTCCTGACTTTC CASRPRGSGANVLTF
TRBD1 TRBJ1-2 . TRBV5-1 TGCGCCAGCAGCTTGGCCGGGACAGCATTAAGTAGCGATGGCTACACCTTC CASSLAGTALSSDGYTF
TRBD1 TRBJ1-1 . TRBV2 TGTGCCAGCAGCGACCGCGACAGGGGAAGTCGAGCTTTCTTT CASSDRDRGSRAFF
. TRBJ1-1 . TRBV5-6 TGTGCCAGCAGCTCCCGGGCAGGAGGGGTTGAAGCTTTCTTT CASSSRAGGVEAFF